This paragraph covers one TCR beta chain sequence. As yet, its antigen is unknown. The data belong to a study of CXCR3-negative and CXCR3-positive naive CD8 T cells. Study as a whole: Libraries each contributed about 1.5 +/- 0.3 million TRB reads, for roughly 140 million in total.

General observations from the study: Memory CD8+ cells showed much lower diversity, while both naive subsets were comparably high. Similar TRBV-TRBJ usage was seen in naive cells (both CXCR3-negative and CXCR3-positive), but memory cells differed. The authors found comparable surface CD5 between naive subsets and inferred TCR strength from TRB CDR3 properties.

Germline V CDR1 and CDR2: SGHRS, YFSETQ. The CDR3 is 14 residues long. UMI-tagged TRB cDNA libraries were built via 5' RACE. From the 5' RACE reads, TCRdb lists one entry per CDR3 protein and no DNA. Its listing shows 70,000 to 100,000 distinct CDR3 sequences. This receptor was obtained from a human donor in good health. Some clones in this sample may be carry-over from other donors' samples. Sequenced: naive CXCR3- CD8+ T cells from blood. This sample's subset: CD45RO-CCR7+CD27+CD95- naive CD8+ T cells lacking CXCR3 (TNR3-). V gene TRBV5-1 combines with J gene TRBJ2-7; TCRdb's assignment of TRBD2 cannot be checked, as there is no DNA. The CDR3 is CASSGGWLSDEQYF. Variable domain in full (rest from reference TRBV5-1 and TRBJ2-7): KAGVTQTPRYLIKTRGQQVTLSCSPISGHRSVSWYQQTPGQGLQFLFEYFSETQRNKGNFPGRFSGRQFSNSRSEMNVSTLELGDSALYLCASSGGWLSDEQYFGPGTRLTVT.